Listed below are T cell receptor beta chains from one sample, sequenced in a study of blood T cells in healthy people across ages. TCRdb used MiXCR to reprocess the 5' RACE reads, holding one entry per CDR3 protein. Here the sample spans around 1,000,000 distinct CDR3 sequences, 35% to 40% being singletons. Sequenced sample: blood. Receptors originate from a man in his late teens or twenties in good health. Both conserved end residues are part of each CDR3. D genes are given only for firm matches. The size of a clone is reported for some rows only, either as once, few or many, or as a class for expanded clones.

TRBV12-3/TRBV12-4	-	TRBD1	TRBJ1-6	16	TGTGCCAGCAGTTTAGGGGACAGGGTGAGAAACTCACCCCTCCACTTT	CASSLGDRVRNSPLHF
TRBV9	-	-	TRBJ1-2	11	TGTGCCAGCAGCACCCATTCTGGCTACACCTTC	CASSTHSGYTF
TRBV20-1	few	-	TRBJ2-5	14	TGCAGTGCTAGAGATTATGGCCTCTGGGAGACCCAGTACTTC	CSARDYGLWETQYF
TRBV6-5	-	-	TRBJ1-3	14	TGTGCCAGCAGTAGGGGGTCCCCTGGAAACACCATATATTTT	CASSRGSPGNTIYF
TRBV28	-	-	TRBJ1-5	12	TGTGCCAGCAGTTTAGGGGGACGGCCCCAGCATTTT	CASSLGGRPQHF
TRBV12-3/TRBV12-4	-	-	TRBJ2-3	17	TGTGCCAGCAGACTGGGATGGGGATCTATTACCGCAGATACGCAGTATTTT	CASRLGWGSITADTQYF
TRBV6-6	-	-	TRBJ1-2	17	TGTGCCAGCAGCGTAAGAGGGGACCTACTAATTAACTATGGCTACACCTTC	CASSVRGDLLINYGYTF
TRBV20-1	few	-	TRBJ1-5	14	TGCAGTGCTAGAACCCGGGACGGATATCAGCCCCAGCATTTT	CSARTRDGYQPQHF
TRBV6-6	-	-	TRBJ2-1	13	TGTGCCAGCAGTGACTCGAGTCTGGCTGAGCAGTTCTTC	CASSDSSLAEQFF
TRBV20-1	-	TRBD1	TRBJ1-2	13	TGCAGTGCTCACAGGGGGCTTTACTATGGCTACACCTTC	CSAHRGLYYGYTF
TRBV7-2	few	-	TRBJ1-1	15	TGTGCCAGCAGGGTACCGACACGTCAGCGAACTGAAGCTTTCTTT	CASRVPTRQRTEAFF
TRBV7-8	-	-	TRBJ2-5	17	TGTGCCAGCAGCTTACTGAAACAGAGACAGTACCAAGAGACCCAGTACTTC	CASSLLKQRQYQETQYF
TRBV12-3/TRBV12-4	few	TRBD1	TRBJ2-3	13	TGTGCCAGCAGTTTAACTGGGACAGATACGCGGTATTTT	CASSLTGTDTRYF
TRBV14	-	-	TRBJ2-3	13	TGTGCCAGCAGCCAGTACAGGGCAGATACGCAGTATTTT	CASSQYRADTQYF
TRBV19	few	-	TRBJ2-1	15	TGTGCCAGTAGTATTCGGCAGGGGGGGAACAATGAGCAGTTCTTC	CASSIRQGGNNEQFF
TRBV25-1	-	-	TRBJ2-5	11	TGTGCCAGCACCCAAGGGGATGAGCAGTACTTC	CASTQGDEQYF
TRBV12-3/TRBV12-4	once	-	TRBJ2-1	17	TGTGCCAGCAGTCCCGGACCGGATTTGAGCTCCTACAGTGAGCAGTTCTTC	CASSPGPDLSSYSEQFF
TRBV4-1	-	-	TRBJ1-6	14	TGCGCCAGCAGCCAAGGGACAGCTAATTCACCCCCCCACTTT	CASSQGTANSPPHF
TRBV7-2	few	-	TRBJ1-2	14	TGTGCCAGCAGCTTAGTGTTTCGGGACTATGGCTACACCTTC	CASSLVFRDYGYTF
TRBV4-1	few	-	TRBJ2-7	16	TGCGCCAGCAGCCAAGATCCCAGGCCCAGCTCCTACGAGCAGTACTTC	CASSQDPRPSSYEQYF
TRBV12-3/TRBV12-4	once	-	TRBJ2-1	14	TGTGCCAGCAGTAACTCCCCCAGAATCCATGAGCAGTTCTTC	CASSNSPRIHEQFF
TRBV7-2	-	-	TRBJ1-2	15	TGTGCCAGCAGCTTAGGACAGGACTCTAACTATGGCTACACCTTC	CASSLGQDSNYGYTF
TRBV10-3	once	TRBD1	TRBJ2-3	16	TGTGCCATCAGTGACGGGACAGGGGGCGCCACAGATACGCAGTATTTT	CAISDGTGGATDTQYF
TRBV7-9	few	-	TRBJ2-1	14	TGTGCCAGCAGCTTAGATCGCCCCTTCAAGGAGCAGTTCTTC	CASSLDRPFKEQFF
TRBV20-1	few	-	TRBJ1-2	16	TGCAGTGCCCACTCCGGCCTTACAGGGCAAGAGTATGGCTACACCTTC	CSAHSGLTGQEYGYTF
TRBV30	-	TRBD1	TRBJ2-7	13	TGTGCCTGGAGTTCGGGACAGTCCTACGAGCAGTACTTC	CAWSSGQSYEQYF
TRBV9	-	-	TRBJ2-3	15	TGTGCCAGCAGCGTACGAACAGGAGGGGCAGATACGCAGTATTTT	CASSVRTGGADTQYF
TRBV9	few	TRBD1	TRBJ1-5	15	TGTGCCAGCAGCAGGGACAGTTATAGCAATCAGCCCCAGCATTTT	CASSRDSYSNQPQHF
TRBV5-1	few	-	TRBJ2-3	14	TGCGCCAGCAGCCGATCGTGGGTTGCAGATACGCAGTATTTT	CASSRSWVADTQYF
TRBV7-2	-	-	TRBJ1-2	14	TGTGCCAGCAGCTTAAACATCGCCGGCACGGGCTACACCTTC	CASSLNIAGTGYTF
TRBV14	few	-	TRBJ2-7	14	TGTGCCAGCAGCCTCGGCCATCGCTCAAGCGAGCAGTACTTC	CASSLGHRSSEQYF
TRBV20-1	-	-	TRBJ1-5	12	TGCAGTGCCGGCGAGGGGAGGCAGCCCCAGCATTTT	CSAGEGRQPQHF
TRBV10-3	few	TRBD1	TRBJ1-4	16	TGTGCCATCAGTGAGTCGGGACAGGGGATTAGTGAAAAACTGTTTTTT	CAISESGQGISEKLFF
TRBV7-2	few	-	TRBJ1-5	13	TGTGCCAGCAGCCGGGAGTATGATCAGCCCCAGCATTTT	CASSREYDQPQHF
TRBV5-1	-	-	TRBJ1-1	16	TGCGCCAGCAGCTGGTCAGCGGACAGCCTGAACACTGAAGCTTTCTTT	CASSWSADSLNTEAFF
TRBV5-4	few	TRBD1	TRBJ1-2	16	TGTGCCAGCAGCCGCCAAACAATGACAGGGAAAGAAGGCTACACCTTC	CASSRQTMTGKEGYTF
TRBV20-1	few	TRBD1	TRBJ2-1	14	TGCAGTGCTAGTGGGCAGGGGGATTATCTTGAGCAGTTCTTC	CSASGQGDYLEQFF
TRBV3-1	few	-	TRBJ1-1	14	TGTGCCAGCAGCCAAGAGACCTTGAACACTGAAGCTTTCTTT	CASSQETLNTEAFF
TRBV2	-	-	TRBJ1-1	14	TGTGCCAGCAGCGGGGGAAGGGGGAGCACTGAAGCTTTCTTT	CASSGGRGSTEAFF
TRBV5-1	-	-	TRBJ1-1	15	TGCGCCAGCAGCGCCGAGGGGGTTCTGAACACTGAAGCTTTCTTT	CASSAEGVLNTEAFF
TRBV6-2/TRBV6-3	-	TRBD1	TRBJ1-2	16	TGTGCCAGCAGTTACGCAGAACTCCAGGGGGACTATGGCTACACCTTC	CASSYAELQGDYGYTF
TRBV11-1	-	-	TRBJ1-1	12	TGTGCCAGCAGCGGAACGCGCACTGAAGCTTTCTTT	CASSGTRTEAFF
TRBV15	-	-	TRBJ1-1	16	TGTGCCACCAGCAGAGATCTTCGAATTGAGGTAACCGAAGCTTTCTTT	CATSRDLRIEVTEAFF
TRBV4-3	-	TRBD2	TRBJ2-3	14	TGCGCCAGCAGCCCCCAGACTAGCGGAGAAACGCAGTATTTT	CASSPQTSGETQYF
TRBV7-9	few	TRBD1	TRBJ1-3	15	TGTGCCAGCAGCCCAGCCGGACAGGGGGGAAACACCATATATTTT	CASSPAGQGGNTIYF
TRBV20-1	once	TRBD2	TRBJ2-5	18	TGCAGTGCTAGAGATCGGTGGAGGACTAGCGGGACCCAAGAGACCCAGTACTTC	CSARDRWRTSGTQETQYF
TRBV6-2/TRBV6-3	once	-	TRBJ2-7	16	TGTGCCAGCAGTTACCGTGAGGGCACCCCGACTTACGAGCAGTACTTC	CASSYREGTPTYEQYF
TRBV5-4	few	-	TRBJ1-4	15	TGTGCCAGCAGCTTGGCCGGGGGAGATGGTGAAAAACTGTTTTTT	CASSLAGGDGEKLFF
TRBV19	-	-	TRBJ1-1	13	TGTGCCAGTAGTATAGAGGTAATGGCTGAAGCTTTCTTT	CASSIEVMAEAFF
TRBV4-3	-	TRBD1	TRBJ2-2	16	TGCGCCAGCAGCCAAGATCTGGGACAGGGAGGGAGGGAGCTGTTTTTT	CASSQDLGQGGRELFF
TRBV20-1	few	-	TRBJ1-1	12	TGCAGTGCTAAGACGGGGAACACTGAAGCTTTCTTT	CSAKTGNTEAFF
TRBV5-1	-	TRBD2	TRBJ2-5	16	TGCGCCAGCAGCCCCTCGGCGGGGGGCCTTGAAGAGACCCAGTACTTC	CASSPSAGGLEETQYF
TRBV10-3	-	-	TRBJ2-2	15	TGTGCCATCAGTGGGCGTGGAGGAGGAACCGGGGAGCTGTTTTTT	CAISGRGGGTGELFF
TRBV28	few	TRBD2	TRBJ2-1	15	TGTGCCAGCACACTAGCGGGGGACTCCTACAATGAGCAGTTCTTC	CASTLAGDSYNEQFF
TRBV25-1	many	-	TRBJ1-2	11	TGTGCCAGCAGGGCCATCTATGGCTACACCTTC	CASRAIYGYTF
TRBV20-1	-	TRBD2	TRBJ2-1	16	TGCAGTGCTAGAGATCCCTGGACTAGCGGGGGCCCCGAGCAGTTCTTC	CSARDPWTSGGPEQFF
TRBV4-1	-	-	TRBJ1-2	13	TGCGCCAGCAGCCAGCCCGGACAGAGGGGCTACACCTTC	CASSQPGQRGYTF